These 14 T cell receptor beta chains came from one sample sequenced in a study of T cell responses to AZD1222 COVID-19 vaccine. TCRdb's copy holds only in-frame clones and misses some; the assay was immunoSEQ multiplex PCR. The sample records fewer than 200,000 clones, more than 85% being singletons. Material: peripheral blood, obtained 28 days after the second AZD1222 dose. The source is an adult who received the AZD1222 COVID-19 vaccine.

This clone was observed many times. This chain uses TRBV19 with TRBJ1-4; D is undetermined. From germline, CDR1 is LNHDA and CDR2 SQIVND (reference sequence). With 7 bases removed from V and 2 bases from J, the gap between germline ends came to 11 bases. This CDR3 comprises 14 residues. The CDR3 region has the DNA TGTGCCAGTACCCCCATGGGTACTAATGAAAAACTGTTTTTT. This translates into CASTPMGTNEKLFF.

Regarding this clone: Compared with germline, one end of the junction differs, possibly owing to a read error. The chain couples TRBV7-8 to TRBJ1-5; the D gene is possibly TRBD1 (5 bases). The germline V gene encodes CDR1 SGHVS and CDR2 FQNEAQ. The CDR3 covers 15 residues. The CDR3 nucleotides read TGTGCCAGCACCTTAGACGTCAGGGGCAATCAGCCCCAGCATTTT. Translated, it gives CASTLDVRGNQPQHF.

The chain uses TRBV27 and TRBJ2-7; D not resolved. In germline, CDR1 is MNHEY, CDR2 SMNVEV (reference sequence). V was clipped by 3 bases and J by 0 bases, with 6 bases between them. The CDR3 totals 13 residues. The CDR3 sequence: CASSFSSSYEQYF. CDR3 DNA: TGTGCCAGCAGTTTTAGTAGCTCCTACGAGCAGTACTTC.

The chain recombines TRBV7-2 with TRBJ1-3; D gene ambiguous. Germline values: CDR1 SGHTA, CDR2 FQGNSA. The CDR3 has 15 residues. V dropped 1 base and J dropped 0 bases, with 7 bases sitting between them. This CDR3 is CASSLGISSGNTIYF. CDR3 DNA sequence: TGTGCCAGCAGCTTAGGGATCTCCTCTGGAAACACCATATATTTT. Supplemented by reference TRBV7-2 and TRBJ1-3, the full variable domain reads GAGVSQSPSNKVTEKGKDVELRCDPISGHTALYWYRQSLGQGLEFLIYFQGNSAPDKSGLPSDRFSAERTGGSVSTLTIQRTQQEDSAVYLCASSLGISSGNTIYFGEGSWLTVV.

The sample holds one count of this clone. The gene calls are TRBV6-1 and TRBJ2-7, with 8 bases matching TRBD1. V gave up 3 bases and J gave up 0 bases; unmatched junction bases: 4. This CDR3 has 15 residues. Germline CDR1 is MNHNS and CDR2 is SASEGT. The CDR3 reads CASSDRQGSSYEQYF. CDR3 nucleotides: TGTGCCAGCAGTGACCGACAGGGGAGCTCCTACGAGCAGTACTTC.

This sequence joins TRBV3-1 (or the pseudogene TRBV3-2) and TRBJ1-5; D remains unclear. Germline lookup yields CDR1 LGHDT and CDR2 YNNKEL (reference sequence). The germline V and J ends were trimmed by 0 bases and 1 base, with 13 bases remaining between them. This CDR3 has 17 residues. For the CDR3, the DNA is TGTGCCAGCAGCCAAGATAGGGAAGGGTACAGCAATCAGCCCCAGCATTTT. Protein sequence: CASSQDREGYSNQPQHF.

The rearrangement joins TRBV7-9 to TRBJ2-1, with D tentatively TRBD1 (5 bases). The CDR3 sequence is 16 residues long. V was shortened by 5 bases and J by 0 bases, with 14 bases between the two germline ends. Germline V gives CDR1 SEHNR, CDR2 FQNEAQ (reference sequence). CDR3 amino acids: CASSPQGLSSYNEQFF. The DNA of the CDR3 is TGTGCCAGCAGCCCGCAGGGCCTAAGCTCCTACAATGAGCAGTTCTTC.

The genes are TRBV4-3 and TRBJ1-3, with D unresolved. The CDR3 length is 12 residues. CDR1 and CDR2 (germline): LGHNA, YSLEER. V was pared by 4 bases and J by 9 bases, with 10 bases between. CDR3 sequence: CASSPEGSTIYF. The CDR3 DNA reads as TGCGCCAGCAGCCCCGAAGGGTCCACCATATATTTT.

This chain joins TRBV11-2 and TRBJ2-1; D is uncertain. CDR1 is SGHAT and CDR2 is FQNNGV in the germline V gene. This CDR3 comprises 12 residues. V was clipped by 1 base and J by 11 bases, with 9 bases between them. The DNA of the CDR3 is TGTGCCAGCAGCTTAGGTTGGACCCAGCAGTTCTTC. Encoded protein: CASSLGWTQQFF.

The chain carries TRBV5-1 and TRBJ2-7, with 9 bases lining up with TRBD1. Germline CDR1 is SGHRS and CDR2 is YFSETQ. The CDR3 is 14 amino acids. V was clipped by 0 bases and J by 5 bases; unmatched bases: 3. CDR3 coding DNA: TGCGCCAGCAGCTTGGAGGGACAGGGCAACGAGCAGTACTTC. Translated: CASSLEGQGNEQYF.

This clone has a single count. V usage is TRBV27 and J usage is TRBJ1-2; 10 bases agree with TRBD1. V lost 9 bases, J lost 8 bases, and 9 bases stayed unmatched. Germline V gene sequence: CDR1 MNHEY, CDR2 SMNVEV (reference sequence). This CDR3 region has 13 residues. The CDR3 region has the DNA TGTGCCAGTCAGGACAGGGGGGGACGAGGCTACACCTTC. This codes for CASQDRGGRGYTF.

The chain carries TRBV6-2 or TRBV6-3 and TRBJ2-7; D uncertain. The CDR3 contains 11 residues. The V end lost 6 bases, the J end lost 3 bases, and 6 bases lay between the germline ends. Per the germline V gene, CDR1 is MNHEY and CDR2 is SVGEGT. This CDR3 reads CASSPFYEQYF. In DNA form, the CDR3 reads TGTGCCAGCAGCCCCTTCTACGAGCAGTACTTC.

The V gene is TRBV18, the J gene TRBJ1-1; D is uncertain. Trimming took 2 bases from V and 6 from J, leaving 4 bases between them. The CDR3 runs 11 residues. Germline CDR1 KGHSH, CDR2 LQKENI. The CDR3 bases are TGTGCCAGCTCACCAAGCTCTGAAGCTTTCTTT. This sequence encodes CASSPSSEAFF.

This rearrangement joins TRBV4-3 to TRBJ1-6; 10 bases match TRBD1. The CDR3 loop spans 17 amino acids. Losses at the gene ends were 4 bases for V and 7 bases for J; bases not matched to a gene: 10. Germline CDR1 LGHNA, CDR2 YSLEER. CDR3 protein: CASSRKGTGEQNSPLHF. Here the CDR3 DNA reads TGCGCCAGCAGCCGTAAAGGGACAGGGGAGCAGAATTCACCCCTCCACTTT.